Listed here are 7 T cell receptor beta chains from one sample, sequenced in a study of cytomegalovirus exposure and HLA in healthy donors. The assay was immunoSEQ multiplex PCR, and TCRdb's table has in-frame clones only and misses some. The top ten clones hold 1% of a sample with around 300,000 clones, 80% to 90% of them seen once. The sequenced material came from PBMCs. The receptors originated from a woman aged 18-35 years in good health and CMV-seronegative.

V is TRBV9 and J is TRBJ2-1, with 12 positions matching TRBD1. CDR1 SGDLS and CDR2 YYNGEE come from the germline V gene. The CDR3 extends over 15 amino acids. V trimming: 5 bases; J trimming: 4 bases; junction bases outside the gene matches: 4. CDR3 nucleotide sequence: TGTGCCAGCAGGGGGACAGGGGGCCTTTACAATGAGCAGTTCTTC. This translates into CASRGTGGLYNEQFF. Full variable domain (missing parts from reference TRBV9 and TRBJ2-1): DSGVTQTPKHLITATGQRVTLRCSPRSGDLSVYWYQQSLDQGLQFLIQYYNGEERAKGNILERFSAQQFPDLHSELNLSSLELGDSALYFCASRGTGGLYNEQFFGPGTRLTVL.

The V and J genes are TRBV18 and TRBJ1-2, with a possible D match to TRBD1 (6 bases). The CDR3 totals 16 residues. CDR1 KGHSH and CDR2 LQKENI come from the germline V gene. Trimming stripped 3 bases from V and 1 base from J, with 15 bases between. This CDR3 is CASSPPLQGHNYGYTF. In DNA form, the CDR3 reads TGTGCCAGCTCACCGCCGCTGCAGGGACATAACTATGGCTACACCTTC.

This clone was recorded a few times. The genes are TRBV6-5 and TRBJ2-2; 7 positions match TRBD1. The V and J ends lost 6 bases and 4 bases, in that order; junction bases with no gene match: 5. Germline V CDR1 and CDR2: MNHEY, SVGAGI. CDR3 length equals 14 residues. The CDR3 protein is CASRHRGSTGELFF. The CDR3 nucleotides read TGTGCCAGCAGGCACAGGGGCTCCACCGGGGAGCTGTTTTTT.

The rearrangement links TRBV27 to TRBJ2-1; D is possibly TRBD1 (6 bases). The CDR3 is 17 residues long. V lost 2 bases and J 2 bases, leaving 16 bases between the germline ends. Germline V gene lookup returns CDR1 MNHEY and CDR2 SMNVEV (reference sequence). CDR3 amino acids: CASSLTPGTLTYNEQFF. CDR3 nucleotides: TGTGCCAGCAGTTTAACCCCCGGGACACTTACCTACAATGAGCAGTTCTTC.

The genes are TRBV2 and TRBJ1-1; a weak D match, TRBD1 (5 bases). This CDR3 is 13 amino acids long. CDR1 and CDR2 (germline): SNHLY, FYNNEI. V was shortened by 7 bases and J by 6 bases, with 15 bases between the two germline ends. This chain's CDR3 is CASKVAGHAEAFF. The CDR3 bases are TGTGCCAGCAAGGTCGCGGGGCACGCTGAAGCTTTCTTT.

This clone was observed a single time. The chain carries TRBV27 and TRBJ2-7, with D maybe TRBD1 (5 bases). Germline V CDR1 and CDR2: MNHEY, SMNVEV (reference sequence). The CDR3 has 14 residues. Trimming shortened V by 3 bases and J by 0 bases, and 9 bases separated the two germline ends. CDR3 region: CASSFSQGSYEQYF. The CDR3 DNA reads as TGTGCCAGCAGTTTTTCCCAGGGCTCCTACGAGCAGTACTTC.

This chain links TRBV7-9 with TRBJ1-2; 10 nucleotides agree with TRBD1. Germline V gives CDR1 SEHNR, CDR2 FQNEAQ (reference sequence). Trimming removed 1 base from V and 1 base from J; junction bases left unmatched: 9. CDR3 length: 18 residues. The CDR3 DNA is TGTGCCAGCAGCTTAGGACAGGGGGCGACCTTTGTTAACTATGGCTACACCTTC. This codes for CASSLGQGATFVNYGYTF.